This T cell receptor beta chain was obtained from a study of blood T cell repertoires in COVID-19. Here immunoSEQ multiplex PCR was the method, and the copy in TCRdb shows in-frame clones only, minus some. The data hold 150,000 to 200,000 clones, with around 89% observed a single time. Input material: peripheral blood. The sequence was collected from a human donor in a cohort sampled during active COVID-19.

This chain's CDR3 is CASRSYRGDTGELFF. CDR3 DNA: TGTGCCAGCAGGTCATACAGGGGCGACACCGGGGAGCTGTTTTTT. This chain links TRBV11-2 with TRBJ2-2; 7 bases match TRBD1. V shed 6 bases, J shed 3 bases, and the junction held 7 bases outside the gene matches. The CDR3 length is 15 residues. Germline V gene lookup returns CDR1 SGHAT and CDR2 FQNNGV.